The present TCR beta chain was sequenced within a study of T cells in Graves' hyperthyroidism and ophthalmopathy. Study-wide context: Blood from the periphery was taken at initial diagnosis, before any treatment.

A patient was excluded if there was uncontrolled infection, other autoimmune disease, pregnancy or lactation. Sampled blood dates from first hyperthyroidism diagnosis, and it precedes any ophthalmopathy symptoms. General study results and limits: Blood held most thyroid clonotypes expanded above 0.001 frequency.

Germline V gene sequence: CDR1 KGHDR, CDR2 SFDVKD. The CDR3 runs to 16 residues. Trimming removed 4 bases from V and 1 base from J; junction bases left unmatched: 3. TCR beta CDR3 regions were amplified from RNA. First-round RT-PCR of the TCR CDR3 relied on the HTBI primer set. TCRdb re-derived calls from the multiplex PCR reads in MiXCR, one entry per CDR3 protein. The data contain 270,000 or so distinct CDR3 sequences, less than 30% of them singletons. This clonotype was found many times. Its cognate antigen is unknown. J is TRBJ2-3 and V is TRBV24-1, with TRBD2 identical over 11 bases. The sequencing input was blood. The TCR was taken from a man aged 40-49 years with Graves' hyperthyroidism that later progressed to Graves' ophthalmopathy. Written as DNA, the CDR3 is TGTGCCACCAGTGACCCGGGACTAGCGGGCACAGATACGCAGTATTTT. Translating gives CATSDPGLAGTDTQYF.